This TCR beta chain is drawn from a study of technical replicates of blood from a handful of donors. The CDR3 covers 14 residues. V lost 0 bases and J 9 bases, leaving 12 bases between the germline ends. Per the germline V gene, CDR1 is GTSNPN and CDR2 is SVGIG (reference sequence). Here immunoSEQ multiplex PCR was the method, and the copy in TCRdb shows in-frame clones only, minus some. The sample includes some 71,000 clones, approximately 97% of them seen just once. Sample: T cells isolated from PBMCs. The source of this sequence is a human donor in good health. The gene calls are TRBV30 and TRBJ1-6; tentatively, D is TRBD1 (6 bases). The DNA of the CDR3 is TGTGCCTGGAGTGTCATAGGGGGTGGTTCACCCCTCCACTTT. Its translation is CAWSVIGGGSPLHF.